A selection of T cell receptor beta chains follows, all from one sample in a study of technical replicates of blood from a few donors. The protocol was immunoSEQ multiplex PCR, while the TCRdb copy is restricted to in-frame clones and leaves out a portion. The profile shows 50,000 to 55,000 clones, roughly 86% of them singletons. The sample consisted of PBMCs. These TCRs come from a human donor in good health. Some clones in this sample may be carry-over from other donors' samples. Both conserved end residues are part of each CDR3.

j_call	v_call	cdr3_aa
TRBJ2-5	TRBV5-1	CASSRGSGGYEETQYF
TRBJ1-1	TRBV19	CASSGGTGSAEAFF
TRBJ1-1	TRBV5-1	CASSLAGGYTEAFF
TRBJ1-2	TRBV4-1	CASSRDTVDGYTF
TRBJ1-4	TRBV30	CAWSVPRGKGRSEKLFF
TRBJ2-5	TRBV6-6	CASSNPRGQETQYF
TRBJ2-2	TRBV7-2	CASSGRQGNTGELFF
TRBJ2-7	TRBV7-8	CASSPGFPYEQYF
TRBJ2-5	TRBV30	CAWSPGTSGRGETQYF
TRBJ2-7	TRBV10-3	CAISAAGTSGGAFGEQYF
TRBJ2-1	TRBV19	CASSRGGGAAGDEQFF
TRBJ1-1	TRBV10-3	CAISGYQGRTEAFF
TRBJ2-7	TRBV4-2	CASSQEEAGVFEQYF
TRBJ2-7	TRBV6-5	CASSYSSGRPYEQYF
TRBJ1-2	TRBV25-1	CASRSRQGENGYTF
TRBJ1-2	TRBV5-1	CASSLEGGQNYGYTF
TRBJ1-2	TRBV19	CASSPGDRPYGYTF
TRBJ1-1	TRBV5-1	CASSPAGGYTEAFF
TRBJ1-1	TRBV4-3	CASSQDRAAGGEAFF
TRBJ1-1	TRBV10-1	CASSESQSQHSNTEAFF
TRBJ1-2	TRBV30	CAWSWDNNYGYTF
TRBJ1-4	TRBV25-1	CASSSATNEKLFF
TRBJ2-2	TRBV7-2	CASSLSLAGIGELFF
TRBJ2-3	TRBV5-6	CASSSLGASTDTQYF
TRBJ1-4	TRBV6-5	CASSRQGISEKLFF
TRBJ2-2	TRBV11-3	CASSVGKTNTGELFF
TRBJ2-7	TRBV2	CASSVTGGVYEQYF
TRBJ2-3	TRBV7-2	CASTAAGVTDTQYF
TRBJ2-7	TRBV2	CASSETNYSYEQYF
TRBJ1-3	TRBV19	CASSPTGQARSGNTIYF
TRBJ1-1	TRBV29-1	CSVDMGAQTRTEAFF
TRBJ2-2	TRBV6-5	CASSYYSGSAGELFF
TRBJ1-5	TRBV6-5	CASRKDRVGQPQHF
TRBJ2-2	TRBV29-1	CSGRQIYTGELFF
TRBJ2-1	TRBV7-8	CASSLPPRLVLNEQFF
TRBJ2-2	TRBV11-2	CASSSYNRLAGVWELFF